A single sample is the source of the 32 T cell receptor beta chains below, sequenced in a study of cytomegalovirus exposure and HLA in healthy donors (dated by TCRdb to 2016 to 2017). Receptor libraries were prepared by the immunoSEQ multiplex PCR assay. For the multiplex PCR, a mixture combining 60 forward primers for TCR Vbeta segments and 13 reverse primers for TCR Jbeta segments was used. The table was pulled from immuneACCESS by TCRdb, which kept in-frame rearrangements only. Such tables lose some clones; where checked, under half of the loss comes from unresolved V genes, and the rest has no known cause. The sample records some 130,000 clones, around 83% of which are singletons. The ten biggest clones cover approximately 0.93% of the sample. Sequencing was carried out using PBMCs. These receptor sequences come from a human donor in good health.

The rearrangement uses TRBV29-1 and TRBJ1-5; the match to TRBD1 covers 7 bases. Germline CDR1 and CDR2: SQVTM and ANQGSEA. This CDR3 is built from 13 residues. V shed 4 bases, J shed 5 bases, and the junction held 5 bases outside the gene matches. The CDR3 sequence: CSVGRDRDQPQHF. DNA of the CDR3: TGCAGCGTTGGCCGGGACAGAGATCAGCCCCAGCATTTT.

The chain has TRBV10-3 and TRBJ1-4; D call uncertain. The CDR3 runs 13 residues. V was pared by 6 bases and J by 1 base, with 6 bases between. Per the germline V gene, CDR1 is ENHRY and CDR2 is SYGVKD. In DNA form, the CDR3 reads TGTGCCATCAGCCGGGAAACTAATGAAAAACTGTTTTTT. Protein: CAISRETNEKLFF.

This chain joins TRBV2 and TRBJ2-5, with 7 bases identical to TRBD1. V shed 5 bases, J shed 4 bases, and the junction held 13 bases outside the gene matches. CDR1 is SNHLY, CDR2 FYNNEI, per germline. The CDR3 consists of 16 residues. In DNA form, the CDR3 reads TGTGCCAGCAGTCCCCTTTCCCGACAGGGACGAGAGACCCAGTACTTC. Translated, it gives CASSPLSRQGRETQYF.

This chain connects TRBV4-1 to TRBJ2-1; 9 bases match TRBD2. This CDR3 has 16 residues. The V gene's germline CDR1 is MGHRA and CDR2 YSYEKL. Trimming took 4 bases from V and 8 from J; bases not matched to a gene: 12. CDR3 protein: CASSPVAGALGDEQFF. The CDR3, as DNA: TGCGCCAGCAGCCCAGTAGCGGGGGCCTTGGGCGATGAGCAGTTCTTC.

This clone was detected a few times. The gene calls are TRBV11-2 and TRBJ2-7, with D perhaps matching TRBD2 (6 bases). There are 19 residues in the CDR3. The V end lost 4 bases, the J end lost 3 bases, and 28 bases lay between the germline ends. Germline V lookup: CDR1 SGHAT, CDR2 FQNNGV. CDR3 region: CASSSTVGLANPQFYEQYF. DNA for the CDR3: TGTGCCAGCAGCTCGACAGTAGGGCTAGCGAATCCGCAATTCTACGAGCAGTACTTC.

The V call is TRBV28, the J call TRBJ2-1; 11 bases agree with TRBD2. The CDR3 has 15 residues. Germline trimming cut 5 bases from V and 8 bases from J; bases unmatched to any gene: 8. In germline, CDR1 is MDHEN, CDR2 SYDVKM. The CDR3, as DNA: TGTGCCAGCAGTCTTAGCGGGGGGGCCGGCGATGAGCAGTTCTTC. Its protein is CASSLSGGAGDEQFF.

The chain has TRBV2 and TRBJ1-2; D remains unclear. Germline lookup yields CDR1 SNHLY and CDR2 FYNNEI. The CDR3 is 15 amino acids. The V and J ends lost 4 bases and 3 bases respectively, with 15 bases between them. CDR3 in amino acids: CASSGQRLLDYGYTF. CDR3 nucleotide sequence: TGTGCCAGCAGTGGGCAACGTCTTCTGGACTATGGCTACACCTTC.

The chain uses TRBV11-2 and TRBJ1-2; 7 bases agree with TRBD1. The ends lost 6 bases at V and 2 bases at J; junction bases unmatched: 3. Germline V gene lookup returns CDR1 SGHAT and CDR2 FQNNGV. CDR3 length equals 13 residues. CDR3 sequence: CASRPQGNYGYTF. The CDR3 coding sequence is TGTGCCAGCAGACCACAGGGGAACTATGGCTACACCTTC.

The J gene is TRBJ1-3, the V gene TRBV25-1; D call uncertain. This CDR3 region has 12 residues. V lost 1 base and J 5 bases, leaving 3 bases between the germline ends. Germline CDR1 and CDR2: MGHDK and SYGVNS. The CDR3 loop reads CASSEFRNTIYF. The CDR3 bases are TGTGCCAGCAGTGAATTTAGAAACACCATATATTTT.

The rearrangement uses TRBV29-1 and TRBJ1-2; TRBD1 is a possible D gene (6 bases). CDR1 is SQVTM, CDR2 ANQGSEA, per germline. The CDR3 loop spans 16 amino acids. V dropped 1 base and J dropped 8 bases, with 23 bases sitting between them. The CDR3: CSVEGEGGGPKEGYTF. The CDR3 DNA reads as TGCAGCGTTGAAGGCGAGGGCGGGGGGCCAAAAGAGGGCTACACCTTC. The full variable domain, in which reference TRBV29-1 and TRBJ1-2 provide the parts outside the CDR3, is SAVISQKPSRDICQRGTSLTIQCQVDSQVTMMFWYRQQPGQSLTLIATANQGSEATYESGFVIDKFPISRPNLTFSTLTVSNMSPEDSSIYLCSVEGEGGGPKEGYTFGSGTRLTVV.

This clone occurred a few times. DNA of the CDR3: TGCGCCAGCAGTGAGGAGGGCATGGATGAGCAGTTCTTC. Amino acid sequence: CASSEEGMDEQFF. The gene calls are TRBV10-1 and TRBJ2-1, with D perhaps matching TRBD2 (5 bases). Germline V gene sequence: CDR1 WNHNN, CDR2 SYGVQD (reference sequence). Trimming removed 2 bases from V and 8 bases from J, with 10 bases in between. This CDR3 is built from 13 residues.

The chain combines TRBV9 with TRBJ1-1, with TRBD1 matching over 8 bases. This CDR3 has 14 residues. Germline loops: CDR1 SGDLS, CDR2 YYNGEE. The J segment lost 1 base and the V segment lost 2 bases, leaving 1 base of the junction unmatched. The CDR3 loop reads CASSVDRGNTEAFF. The CDR3 nucleotides read TGTGCCAGCAGCGTTGACAGGGGGAACACTGAAGCTTTCTTT.

The chain employs TRBV2 and TRBJ2-1; perhaps TRBD2 as D (5 bases). There are 16 residues in the CDR3. Germline V gives CDR1 SNHLY, CDR2 FYNNEI. V lost 6 bases and J lost 4, with 19 bases in between. Written as DNA, the CDR3 is TGTGCCAGCAGCAGGACCCTCCACGGCGGGTACAATGAGCAGTTCTTC. Translating gives CASSRTLHGGYNEQFF.

The gene calls are TRBV7-2 and TRBJ1-6, with D perhaps matching TRBD1 (5 bases). The CDR3 is made up of 16 amino acids. The germline CDR1 and CDR2 sequences are SGHTA and FQGNSA. Trimming removed 0 bases from V and 6 bases from J, with 12 bases in between. The CDR3 DNA is TGTGCCAGCAGCTTAGCGTCGGGGGAGCCTAATTCACCCCTCCACTTT. Amino acids: CASSLASGEPNSPLHF.

CDR3: CASSALLGGTSNQPQHF. CDR3 sequence (DNA): TGTGCCAGCAGCGCCCTGCTGGGGGGTACTAGCAATCAGCCCCAGCATTTT. The V gene is TRBV9, the J gene TRBJ1-5, with D possibly being TRBD1 (5 bases). The germline V gene encodes CDR1 SGDLS and CDR2 YYNGEE. The CDR3 consists of 17 residues. Trimming took off 3 bases at V and 0 bases at J, with 16 bases between the two ends.

V gene TRBV6-1 combines with J gene TRBJ2-3; the match to TRBD2 covers 7 bases. Germline loops: CDR1 MNHNS, CDR2 SASEGT. The CDR3 is made up of 13 amino acids. The J segment lost 2 bases and the V segment lost 6 bases, leaving 2 bases of the junction unmatched. DNA of the CDR3: TGTGCCAGCAGACTAGCGTACACAGATACGCAGTATTTT. Translating it yields CASRLAYTDTQYF.

The chain combines TRBV5-1 with TRBJ1-1; D not resolved. The germline V gene has CDR1 SGHRS and CDR2 YFSETQ. The CDR3 spans 17 residues. Trimming cost V 0 bases and J 3 bases, with 18 bases left between them. The CDR3 coding sequence is TGCGCCAGCAGCTTGGGCGTTTCCGTGGCGCGGGACACTGAAGCTTTCTTT. Amino acids: CASSLGVSVARDTEAFF.

The gene calls are TRBV5-1 and TRBJ2-3; D is ambiguous. The CDR3 sequence is 14 residues long. Between the trimmed V and J ends, which lost 2 bases and 3 bases, there was a span of 10 bases. Germline assignment: CDR1 SGHRS and CDR2 YFSETQ. The CDR3 reads CASSFTVATDTQYF. As DNA, the CDR3 is TGCGCCAGCAGCTTTACAGTCGCTACAGATACGCAGTATTTT.

The chain employs TRBV5-4 and TRBJ2-3; 8 bases map to TRBD2. The CDR3 has 17 amino acids. The V gene end was trimmed by 4 bases and the J gene end by 2 bases; junction bases not matched to a gene: 12. The V gene's germline CDR1 is SGHNT and CDR2 YYREEE (reference sequence). Written as DNA, the CDR3 is TGTGCCAGCAGCCAAGTAGGTCGGGGGGGGGTCACAGATACGCAGTATTTT. Protein sequence: CASSQVGRGGVTDTQYF.

The chain has TRBV9 and TRBJ2-7; no definite D call. Trimming took 0 bases from V and 4 from J, leaving 8 bases between them. Per the germline V gene, CDR1 is SGDLS and CDR2 is YYNGEE. The CDR3 spans 13 residues. CDR3 in DNA: TGTGCCAGCAGCGTAGGGCAGGATTACGAGCAGTACTTC. This gives the protein CASSVGQDYEQYF.

This chain links TRBV7-9 with TRBJ1-6; tentatively, D is TRBD1 (5 bases). Germline CDR1 is SEHNR and CDR2 is FQNEAQ (reference sequence). Trimming took 3 bases from V and 7 from J, leaving 10 bases between them. The CDR3 covers 14 residues. The CDR3 sequence is CASSFSQGNSPLHF. The CDR3, as DNA: TGTGCCAGCAGCTTCTCCCAGGGCAATTCACCCCTCCACTTT. The variable domain in full, with the rest retrieved from reference TRBV7-9 and TRBJ1-6, is DTGVSQNPRHKITKRGQNVTFRCDPISEHNRLYWYRQTLGQGPEFLTYFQNEAQLEKSRLLSDRFSAERPKGSFSTLEIQRTEQGDSAMYLCASSFSQGNSPLHFGNGTRLTVT.

This clone was recorded a few times. V and J are TRBV5-8 and TRBJ1-6; D not certain. V lost 1 base and J lost 5, with 7 bases in between. Per the germline V gene, CDR1 is SGHTS and CDR2 is YDEGEE. The CDR3 is 14 amino acids. CDR3 coding DNA: TGTGCCAGCAGCTTGCGACAAGATAATTCACCCCTCCACTTT. Translation gives CASSLRQDNSPLHF. The full variable domain, its missing parts supplied by reference TRBV5-8 and TRBJ1-6, is EAGVTQSPTHLIKTRGQQATLRCSPISGHTSVYWYQQALGLGLQFLLWYDEGEERNRGNFPPRFSGRQFPNYSSELNVNALELEDSALYLCASSLRQDNSPLHFGNGTRLTVT.

The chain recombines TRBV6-5 with TRBJ1-1; TRBD1 matches at 8 bases. The germline gives CDR1 MNHEY, CDR2 SVGAGI. This CDR3 has 14 residues. J lost 1 base, V lost 6 bases, and 4 bases had no gene match. DNA for the CDR3: TGTGCCAGCAGGCCAGGGGGCCCGAACACTGAAGCTTTCTTT. Its protein is CASRPGGPNTEAFF.

V is TRBV6-5 and J is TRBJ2-2; no definite D call. Germline V gene data show CDR1 as MNHEY and CDR2 as SVGAGI. The CDR3 spans 12 residues. V lost 3 bases, J lost 7 bases, and 6 bases lay in between. Here the CDR3 DNA reads TGTGCCAGCAGTTATCCCGTCGGGGAGCTGTTTTTT. It yields the protein CASSYPVGELFF.

V usage is TRBV5-1 and J usage is TRBJ1-2; unclear D gene. The germline V and J ends were trimmed by 4 bases and 0 bases, with 10 bases remaining between them. This CDR3 spans 14 amino acids. Germline loops: CDR1 SGHRS, CDR2 YFSETQ. CDR3 in DNA: TGCGCCAGCAGCCCCGGGGTAACTAACTATGGCTACACCTTC. It codes for CASSPGVTNYGYTF.

V is TRBV2 and J is TRBJ2-7, with 9 bases matching TRBD1. The CDR3 loop spans 15 amino acids. The junction had 11 bases not matched to a gene; V was cut back by 6 bases and J by 5 bases. CDR1 SNHLY and CDR2 FYNNEI come from the germline V gene. The CDR3 is CASRLGWTGDDEQYF. In DNA form, the CDR3 reads TGTGCCAGCAGGCTGGGGTGGACAGGGGATGACGAGCAGTACTTC.

J is TRBJ1-4 and V is TRBV4-1; D possibly corresponds to TRBD1 (5 bases). V was pared by 5 bases and J by 4 bases, with 8 bases between. This CDR3 contains 13 residues. Per the germline V gene, CDR1 is MGHRA and CDR2 is YSYEKL. Here the CDR3 DNA reads TGCGCCAGCAGCGGGGCCGATAATGAAAAACTGTTTTTT. Translating it yields CASSGADNEKLFF.

CDR3 DNA: TGTGCCATTCACAGGGGGCAAGGTCAGCCCCAGCATTTT. Protein: CAIHRGQGQPQHF. The rearrangement uses TRBV6-1 and TRBJ1-5; 9 bases are shared with TRBD1. Germline loops: CDR1 MNHNS, CDR2 SASEGT. The CDR3 totals 13 residues. After removal of 10 bases from V and 6 bases from J, the junction contained 7 bases not matched to a gene.

The V gene is TRBV7-9, the J gene TRBJ1-2, with 7 bases that match TRBD1. There are 16 residues in the CDR3. The V and J ends lost 1 base and 2 bases, in that order; junction bases with no gene match: 7. Germline V gives CDR1 SEHNR, CDR2 FQNEAQ (reference sequence). The CDR3 sequence is CASSLETGISNYGYTF. DNA for the CDR3: TGTGCCAGCAGCTTAGAGACAGGGATCTCGAACTATGGCTACACCTTC.

V usage is TRBV7-9 and J usage is TRBJ2-7; no clear D. The CDR3 is made up of 12 amino acids. Germline lookup yields CDR1 SEHNR and CDR2 FQNEAQ (reference sequence). Trimming shortened V by 1 base and J by 6 bases, and 7 bases separated the two germline ends. As DNA, the CDR3 is TGTGCCAGCAGCTTAGATCCCCGCGAGCAGTACTTC. Its translation: CASSLDPREQYF.

The chain combines TRBV5-6 with TRBJ1-4, with a tentative D call TRBD1 (5 bases). The CDR3 contains 14 residues. Germline lookup yields CDR1 SGHDT and CDR2 YYEEEE. Trimming cost V 6 bases and J 0 bases, with 9 bases left between them. CDR3 DNA: TGTGCCAGCACCCGACAGTCAACTAATGAAAAACTGTTTTTT. Its protein is CASTRQSTNEKLFF. The full variable domain, with the rest looked up from reference TRBV5-6 and TRBJ1-4, is DAGVTQSPTHLIKTRGQQVTLRCSPKSGHDTVSWYQQALGQGPQFIFQYYEEEERQRGNFPDRFSGHQFPNYSSELNVNALLLGDSALYLCASTRQSTNEKLFFGSGTQLSVL.

This chain uses TRBV19 with TRBJ2-6, with TRBD1 matching 9 bases. The CDR3 runs 15 residues. CDR1 and CDR2 from the germline V gene are LNHDA and SQIVND (reference sequence). Trimming removed 9 bases from V and 2 bases from J; junction bases left unmatched: 5. The CDR3 coding sequence is TGTGCCAGCCTACAGGGGGCTGCTGGGGCCAACGTCCTGACTTTC. Translated, it gives CASLQGAAGANVLTF.